The 9 T cell receptor beta chains below were found in one sample sequenced in a study of cytomegalovirus exposure and HLA in healthy donors. The protocol was immunoSEQ multiplex PCR, while the TCRdb copy is restricted to in-frame clones and leaves out a portion. The sample lists about 200,000 clones, around 78% occurring once. The specimen was PBMCs. The receptors stem from a woman in her late teens or twenties in good health and CMV-seronegative.

CDR3 sequence reads: CASSHRGVNQPQHF. For the CDR3, the DNA is TGTGCCAGCAGCCACCGCGGGGTCAATCAGCCCCAGCATTTT. The chain links TRBV7-8 to TRBJ1-5; no clear D. The V gene lost 5 bases and the J gene lost 3 bases, with 11 bases spanning the gap. Germline CDR1 is SGHVS and CDR2 is FQNEAQ. The CDR3 totals 14 residues.

This chain uses TRBV4-1 with TRBJ1-2, with TRBD1 matching 12 bases. Trimming cost V 4 bases and J 4 bases; bases outside gene matches: 10. This CDR3 spans 17 amino acids. Per the germline V gene, CDR1 is MGHRA and CDR2 is YSYEKL. The CDR3 spells CASSRFTGTGGTYGYTF. In DNA form, the CDR3 reads TGCGCCAGCAGCCGCTTCACCGGGACAGGGGGCACCTATGGCTACACCTTC.

This clone was found many times. The chain carries TRBV2 and TRBJ1-5; maybe TRBD1 (5 bases). Trimming pared 7 bases from V and 1 base from J, leaving 14 bases between. CDR3 length: 15 residues. CDR1 is SNHLY and CDR2 is FYNNEI in the germline V gene. CDR3 loop: CASTRDLRSNQPQHF. Here the CDR3 DNA reads TGTGCCAGCACCAGGGATCTGAGGAGCAATCAGCCCCAGCATTTT. The whole variable domain, filled in from reference TRBV2 and TRBJ1-5, reads EPEVTQTPSHQVTQMGQEVILRCVPISNHLYFYWYRQILGQKVEFLVSFYNNEISEKSEIFDDQFSVERPDGSNFTLKIRSTKLEDSAMYFCASTRDLRSNQPQHFGDGTRLSIL.

The chain has TRBV7-3 and TRBJ1-1, with a tentative D call TRBD1 (5 bases). Per germline, CDR1 SGHTA and CDR2 FQGTGA. With 8 bases removed from V and 2 bases from J, the gap between germline ends came to 12 bases. The CDR3 is made up of 13 amino acids. The CDR3 nucleotides read TGTGCCAGCGGGGACCGAGTCAACACTGAAGCTTTCTTT. Amino acids: CASGDRVNTEAFF.

V and J are TRBV27 and TRBJ2-4, with D possibly TRBD1 on 6 matching bases. CDR1 is MNHEY, CDR2 SMNVEV, per germline (reference sequence). V dropped 4 bases and J dropped 4 bases, with 8 bases sitting between them. This CDR3 has 13 amino acids. This CDR3 reads CASSSTGKNIQYF. The CDR3 coding sequence is TGTGCCAGCAGTTCAACAGGGAAAAACATTCAGTACTTC.

The J gene is TRBJ2-3, the V gene TRBV7-3, with TRBD1 matching 9 bases. V dropped 5 bases and J dropped 5; count of bases not matched to a gene: 5. CDR3 size: 14 residues. CDR1 SGHTA and CDR2 FQGTGA come from the germline V gene. In DNA form, the CDR3 reads TGTGCCAGCAGCCCCGACAGGGGGGGAGATACGCAGTATTTT. Translation gives CASSPDRGGDTQYF.

V is TRBV6-5 and J is TRBJ2-1, with 7 bases fitting TRBD2. The CDR3 extends over 14 amino acids. The V gene end was trimmed by 8 bases and the J gene end by 2 bases; junction bases not matched to a gene: 6. CDR1 is MNHEY and CDR2 is SVGAGI in the germline V gene. The CDR3 here is CASSPSGPYNEQFF. CDR3 in DNA: TGTGCCAGCTCGCCTAGCGGACCCTACAATGAGCAGTTCTTC.

The rearrangement uses TRBV2 and TRBJ1-2; no clear D gene. Germline CDR1 reads SNHLY; CDR2 reads FYNNEI. V was shortened by 8 bases and J by 6 bases, with 22 bases between the two germline ends. The CDR3 extends over 15 amino acids. Written as DNA, the CDR3 is TGTGCCAGCGCCCGGGATGGATCACGGACCCATGGCTACACCTTC. Amino acids: CASARDGSRTHGYTF.

This clone came up a few times. CDR3 sequence: CASSLEGDGGHDEKLFF. The CDR3 DNA follows: TGCGCCAGCAGCTTGGAGGGGGACGGGGGCCACGATGAAAAACTGTTTTTT. This sequence joins TRBV5-1 and TRBJ1-4; D may be TRBD1 (6 bases). Germline lookup yields CDR1 SGHRS and CDR2 YFSETQ. Trimming left V 0 bases short and J 6 bases short, with 18 bases between. The CDR3 extends over 17 amino acids.